The 19 T cell receptor beta chains below all came from one sample that was sequenced in a study of graft-versus-host responses after intestinal transplantation. Clones were sequenced by immunoSEQ multiplex PCR, and TCRdb holds only the in-frame ones, with some missing. Among about 88,000 clones, 94% were seen once, and the ten largest hold about 0.2%. Their cognate antigens are unknown. The sample in question was unstimulated CD4+ T cells sorted from spleen or lymph node cells, obtained before transplant. These receptors were obtained from a human donor who was the organ donor for an intestinal transplant.

The rearrangement joins TRBV19 to TRBJ2-3; the D is unclear. V lost 3 bases and J 3 bases, leaving 16 bases between the germline ends. From germline, CDR1 is LNHDA and CDR2 SQIVND (reference sequence). The CDR3 has 16 amino acids. The CDR3 spells CASSITVTGRTDTQYF. The DNA of the CDR3 is TGTGCCAGTAGTATTACTGTCACGGGTAGGACAGATACGCAGTATTTT.

The chain couples TRBV5-4 to TRBJ2-5, with TRBD2 matching 10 bases. The germline gives CDR1 SGHNT, CDR2 YYREEE (reference sequence). This CDR3 comprises 15 residues. With 6 bases clipped from V and 5 bases from J, the junction kept 10 bases outside the gene matches. In nucleotides, the CDR3 is TGTGCCAGCACTCCCAAACTAGCGGGGATGGAGACCCAGTACTTC. Translated: CASTPKLAGMETQYF.

The chain links TRBV28 to TRBJ2-3, with a tentative D call TRBD2 (5 bases). The CDR3 sequence is 16 residues long. The germline V gene encodes CDR1 MDHEN and CDR2 SYDVKM. With 4 bases removed from V and 1 base from J, the gap between germline ends came to 15 bases. The CDR3 loop reads CASSYAPGRGTDTQYF. The CDR3 DNA follows: TGTGCCAGCAGTTACGCGCCCGGGCGGGGCACAGATACGCAGTATTTT.

This clone has a single count. The CDR3 coding sequence is TGTGCCAGCGGGGGAAGCAATCAGCCCCAGCATTTT. This translates into CASGGSNQPQHF. The rearrangement links TRBV2 to TRBJ1-5, with D tentatively TRBD1 (5 bases). Looked up from germline, CDR1 is SNHLY and CDR2 is FYNNEI. The CDR3 is made up of 12 amino acids. V was pared by 8 bases and J by 1 base, with 6 bases between.

The chain joins TRBV19 to TRBJ2-7; the D gene could be TRBD1 or TRBD2 (5 bases each). The CDR3 runs to 12 residues. Germline assignment: CDR1 LNHDA and CDR2 SQIVND (reference sequence). Trimming removed 6 bases at V and 6 bases at J, with 12 bases between. DNA of the CDR3: TGTGCCAGTAGACAGGAGGCTGGCGAGCAGTACTTC. Its translation: CASRQEAGEQYF.

This sequence joins TRBV19 and TRBJ1-6; D remains unclear. The CDR3 has 13 residues. Germline lookup yields CDR1 LNHDA and CDR2 SQIVND (reference sequence). The ends were cut back, 7 bases at V and 10 bases at J, with 14 bases in the middle. The CDR3 DNA reads TGTGCCAGTACCTTAACACTCGGGTCACCCCTCCACTTT. Its translation: CASTLTLGSPLHF.

This clone was found once. The chain couples TRBV28 to TRBJ1-2, with TRBD1 matching 8 bases. The CDR3 is 14 residues long. The germline CDR1 and CDR2 sequences are MDHEN and SYDVKM. The V segment lost 5 bases and the J segment 5 bases; nucleotides outside the gene matches: 7. The CDR3 nucleotides are TGTGCCAGCAGTCTAGAGGACAGGGTGTATGGCTACACCTTC. Its translation is CASSLEDRVYGYTF.

The rearrangement uses TRBV25-1 and TRBJ2-7; either TRBD1 or TRBD2 may supply D (5 bases each). Per the germline V gene, CDR1 is MGHDK and CDR2 is SYGVNS. The CDR3 is 14 residues long. The V end was cut by 3 bases, the J end by 1 base, with 10 bases between. The CDR3 loop is CASSEPGRSYEQYF. The CDR3 DNA reads as TGTGCCAGCAGTGAGCCAGGGAGATCCTACGAGCAGTACTTC.

This rearrangement joins TRBV6-5 to TRBJ1-2, with D tentatively TRBD1 (6 bases). CDR3 size: 14 residues. Germline assignment: CDR1 MNHEY and CDR2 SVGAGI. V was cut by 5 bases and J by 7 bases, with 17 bases left in between. The CDR3 nucleotides read TGTGCCAGCAGTAATCAGCAGGGGAGCGGTGGCTACACCTTC. Translating it yields CASSNQQGSGGYTF.

V usage is TRBV7-8 and J usage is TRBJ1-4, with a possible D match to TRBD1 (5 bases). This CDR3 spans 16 amino acids. Germline-derived CDR1 and CDR2 are SGHVS and FQNEAQ. Trimming pared 6 bases from V and 7 bases from J, leaving 21 bases between. The CDR3: CASSFRGGRNGEKLFF. CDR3 coding DNA: TGTGCCAGCAGTTTCCGGGGGGGTAGAAACGGTGAAAAACTGTTTTTT. Complete variable domain (other parts from reference TRBV7-8 and TRBJ1-4): GAGVSQSPRYKVAKRGQDVALRCDPISGHVSLFWYQQALGQGPEFLTYFQNEAQLDKSGLPSDRFFAERPEGSVSTLKIQRTQQEDSAVYLCASSFRGGRNGEKLFFGSGTQLSVL.

V and J are TRBV6-5 and TRBJ1-5; D remains unclear. CDR3 length: 13 residues. Between the trimmed V and J ends, which lost 2 bases and 4 bases, there was a span of 6 bases. Germline CDR1 and CDR2: MNHEY and SVGAGI. The CDR3 loop reads CASSYIRNQPQHF. In nucleotides, the CDR3 is TGTGCCAGCAGTTACATAAGGAATCAGCCCCAGCATTTT.

The chain is built from TRBV19 and TRBJ1-1; D might be TRBD1 (6 bases). This CDR3 is 15 amino acids long. Germline V gene data show CDR1 as LNHDA and CDR2 as SQIVND (reference sequence). Trimming removed 5 bases from V and 4 bases from J, with 17 bases in between. The DNA for the CDR3 is TGTGCCAGTAGTGCGCAGGGGAGTTTTGGCACTGAAGCTTTCTTT. This encodes CASSAQGSFGTEAFF.

The chain employs TRBV19 and TRBJ1-4; TRBD1 matches at 7 bases. V shed 9 bases, J shed 0 bases, and the junction held 16 bases outside the gene matches. CDR1 and CDR2 (germline): LNHDA, SQIVND (reference sequence). The CDR3 is made up of 18 amino acids. The CDR3 bases are TGTGCCAGCAAGGACAGGCTCGAATACCCTGCAACTAATGAAAAACTGTTTTTT. Translated: CASKDRLEYPATNEKLFF.

The chain is built from TRBV10-3 and TRBJ1-5; TRBD1 is a possible D gene (5 bases). In germline, CDR1 is ENHRY, CDR2 SYGVKD. This CDR3 spans 15 amino acids. Trimming stripped 1 base from V and 3 bases from J, with 10 bases between. CDR3 sequence reads: CAISEWEGYNQPQHF. In nucleotides, the CDR3 is TGTGCCATCAGTGAGTGGGAGGGGTACAATCAGCCCCAGCATTTT.

V usage is TRBV10-3 and J usage is TRBJ1-2; 9 nucleotides agree with TRBD1. The J segment lost 4 bases and the V segment lost 6 bases, leaving 6 bases of the junction unmatched. Germline values: CDR1 ENHRY, CDR2 SYGVKD. The CDR3 is 14 residues long. The CDR3 sequence is CAIRRDREFYGYTF. The CDR3 nucleotides read TGTGCCATCAGGAGGGACAGGGAGTTCTATGGCTACACCTTC.

The chain uses TRBV7-9 and TRBJ2-1; D remains ambiguous. Trimming took 2 bases from V and 4 from J, leaving 3 bases between them. Germline lookup yields CDR1 SEHNR and CDR2 FQNEAQ (reference sequence). The CDR3 is 12 residues long. In DNA, the CDR3 is TGTGCCAGCAGCTTAAAGTACAATGAGCAGTTCTTC. As protein: CASSLKYNEQFF.

This chain joins TRBV5-1 and TRBJ2-3, with 11 positions matching TRBD2. The V gene's germline CDR1 is SGHRS and CDR2 YFSETQ. The CDR3 covers 14 residues. V shed 5 bases, J shed 1 base, and the junction held 0 bases outside the gene matches. CDR3 coding DNA: TGCGCCAGCAGGACTAGCGGGGGCACAGATACGCAGTATTTT. Its translation: CASRTSGGTDTQYF.

This clone has a single count. V usage is TRBV20-1 and J usage is TRBJ2-7; D is ambiguous. CDR1 DFQATT and CDR2 SNEGSKA come from the germline V gene (reference sequence). Trimming pared 0 bases from V and 2 bases from J, leaving 2 bases between. The CDR3 loop spans 11 amino acids. The DNA for the CDR3 is TGCAGTGCTAGAGACACCTACGAGCAGTACTTC. It yields the protein CSARDTYEQYF.

The chain recombines TRBV10-3 with TRBJ2-7; TRBD1 is a possible D gene (6 bases). Trimming took off 6 bases at V and 6 bases at J, with 18 bases between the two ends. The CDR3 runs 14 residues. Germline V gene lookup returns CDR1 ENHRY and CDR2 SYGVKD. The CDR3 coding sequence is TGTGCCATCAGCAGGACAGCAACCTTTGGCGAGCAGTACTTC. Protein: CAISRTATFGEQYF.